A selection of T cell receptor beta chains follows, all from one sample in a study of tumor-infiltrating lymphocytes in oesophageal squamous cell carcinoma. TCRdb reprocessed the PCR reads via MiXCR and lists one record per CDR3 protein. The sample records more than 10,000 distinct CDR3 sequences, more than 45% being singletons. Sequences were obtained from esophageal tumor tissue. These receptors were taken from a female donor with esophageal squamous cell carcinoma. Both conserved end residues are part of each CDR3. Fields, in order: V gene, J gene, D gene, clone size, CDR3 DNA, CDR3 protein. D genes are given only for firm matches. Some rows mark clone size as missing; the rest say once, few, many or name a class of expanded clone.

>TRBV5-6|TRBJ1-1|TRBD1|NA
TGTGCCAGCAGCTTGGCCACAGGGGGCGCCGGGTTGGACACTGAAGCTTTCTTT
CASSLATGGAGLDTEAFF
>TRBV19|TRBJ1-5|NA|NA
TGTGCCAGTAGTATCTCCAGGGGCAATCAGCCCCAGCATTTT
CASSISRGNQPQHF
>TRBV28|TRBJ2-7|TRBD1|many
TGTGCCAGCAGGGGACAGTCTCGCTACGAGCAGTACTTC
CASRGQSRYEQYF
>TRBV10-1|TRBJ2-4|NA|NA
TGTGCCAGTACAGGGGACTCCCTAGCCAAAAACATTCAGTACTTC
CASTGDSLAKNIQYF
>TRBV18|TRBJ2-5|TRBD2|few
TGTGCCAGCTCACCACTCCCCAGCGGGAGCAATGAGCAGTACTTC
CASSPLPSGSNEQYF
>TRBV5-4|TRBJ1-6|TRBD1|many
TGTGCCAGCAGCTATGGACAGGACTATAATTCACCCCTCCACTTT
CASSYGQDYNSPLHF
>TRBV7-3|TRBJ2-3|NA|NA
TGTGCCAGCAGCGTAGGGTGGACAGTCAGCACAGATACGCAGTATTTT
CASSVGWTVSTDTQYF
>TRBV28|TRBJ1-2|NA|many
TGTGCCAGCAGTTTAGGTAGTTTCGGGTCTAACTATGGCTACACCTTC
CASSLGSFGSNYGYTF
>TRBV6-6|TRBJ2-7|NA|NA
TGTGCCAGCACTCTAAAGGGCTCCTCCTACGAGCAGTACTTC
CASTLKGSSYEQYF
>TRBV11-2|TRBJ2-1|TRBD2|large
TGTGCCAGCAGCTTAAGGGATTCTAGCGGGGGCGCCGTTTTGTTCTTC
CASSLRDSSGGAVLFF
>TRBV11-1|TRBJ2-5|NA|NA
TGTGCCAGCAGCTTAGGGGGGGCTGGGGAGACCCAGTACTTC
CASSLGGAGETQYF
>TRBV7-6|TRBJ2-7|NA|NA
TGTGCCAGCAGCAAACAGGGAGCTGCCTACGAGCAGTACTTC
CASSKQGAAYEQYF
>TRBV7-6|TRBJ2-7|NA|medium-sized
TGTGCCAGCAGTCCGGACGTTACCTACGAGCAGTACTTC
CASSPDVTYEQYF
>TRBV10-2|TRBJ2-6|NA|NA
NA
CASRVNDGYTFGF
>TRBV19|TRBJ2-7|TRBD1|once
TGTGCCAGTCAGGAGGGACAGGGTCTTGCGCCCCTCCACTTC
CASQEGQGLAPLHF
>TRBV27|TRBJ2-1|TRBD1|NA
TGTGCCAGCAGCATCCAAACAGGGGGCGAGCAGTTCTTC
CASSIQTGGEQFF
>TRBV7-2|TRBJ2-7|NA|NA
TGTGCCAGCAGCTTGTTAAATGAGCAGTACTTC
CASSLLNEQYF
>TRBV7-6|TRBJ2-3|NA|NA
TGTGCCAGCAGCAGATACCAAGATACGCAGTATTTT
CASSRYQDTQYF
>TRBV28|TRBJ2-7|TRBD2|NA
TGTGCCAGCAGAGCGGGACCTCGGTACGAGCAGTACTTC
CASRAGPRYEQYF
>TRBV7-6|TRBJ1-4|TRBD1|NA
TGTGCCAGCAGCCTGGGACAGGGAGGAGAAAAACTGTTTTTT
CASSLGQGGEKLFF
>TRBV24-1|TRBJ2-5|NA|NA
TGTGCCACCAGTGATCCTCAGGGTGGGGCTATGGGTGAGCAGTACTTC
CATSDPQGGAMGEQYF
>TRBV12-3/TRBV12-4|TRBJ2-7|TRBD1|NA
TGTGCCAGCAGTTCCGGGACAGAGTACGAGCAGTACTTC
CASSSGTEYEQYF
>TRBV7-4|TRBJ2-4|TRBD2|NA
TGTGCCAGCAGCCCGGCAGCGGGAGTTGGGAATGAGCAGTACTTC
CASSPAAGVGNEQYF
>TRBV7-3|TRBJ2-5|NA|few
TGTGCCAGCAGCTTAATGGCACAAGAGACCCAGTACTTC
CASSLMAQETQYF
>TRBV6-6|TRBJ2-3|NA|NA
TGTGCCAGCGTTGCAAGAGGGAGCACAGATACGCAGTATTTT
CASVARGSTDTQYF
>TRBV24-1|TRBJ2-5|NA|NA
TGTGCCACCAGTGACCCAGGGGAGAAGGAGACCCAGTACTTC
CATSDPGEKETQYF
>TRBV20-1|TRBJ2-1|TRBD2|many
TGCAGTGCTAGAGTCATTAGCGGGGGAACCTCCTACAATGAGCAGTTCTTC
CSARVISGGTSYNEQFF
>TRBV7-9|TRBJ2-7|NA|many
TGTGCCAGCAGCTTTAAAGCCTACGAGCAGTACTTC
CASSFKAYEQYF
>TRBV7-3|TRBJ2-1|NA|NA
TGTGCCAGCAGCTTACGAAGGGGATACAATGAGCAGTTCTTC
CASSLRRGYNEQFF
>TRBV5-6|TRBJ1-4|NA|NA
TGTGCCAGCAGCTTTTCAGGCCTAAATGAAAAACTGTTTTTT
CASSFSGLNEKLFF
>TRBV28|TRBJ1-1|NA|NA
TGTGCCAGCAGTCAACACAACCTAAACACTGAAGCTTTCTTT
CASSQHNLNTEAFF
>TRBV27|TRBJ2-5|NA|many
TGTGCCAGCAGCCCTTCGACTAATCAAGAGACCCAGTACTTC
CASSPSTNQETQYF
>TRBV5-1|TRBJ2-3|NA|many
TGCGCCAGCAAGATACAAATGACAGATACGCAGTATTTT
CASKIQMTDTQYF
>TRBV7-6|TRBJ2-2|TRBD1|few
TGTGCCAGCAGCTTAATGCGCGGAGACAGGGCCCACACCGGGGAGCTGTTTTTT
CASSLMRGDRAHTGELFF
>TRBV7-6|TRBJ2-5|NA|NA
TGTGCCAGCAGCTTAGGCAGGGTAGAGACCCAGTACTTC
CASSLGRVETQYF
>TRBV10-1|TRBJ2-3|TRBD1|many
TGCGCCAGCGGAACCAGGGGGCTAGGCACAGATACGCAGTATTTT
CASGTRGLGTDTQYF
>TRBV6-5|TRBJ2-7|NA|NA
TGTGCCAGCAGCGGCGACCGCTACGAGCAGTACTTC
CASSGDRYEQYF
>TRBV7-2|TRBJ2-3|NA|many
TGTGCCAGCAGCCCCTTGGGACGCACAGATACGCAGTATTTT
CASSPLGRTDTQYF
>TRBV20-1|TRBJ2-7|TRBD2|many
TGCAGTGCTAGAGGACTAGCGGGAGTGTGGGACGAGCAGTACTTC
CSARGLAGVWDEQYF
>TRBV2|TRBJ2-2|NA|few
TGTGCCAGCAAAATGGGCACGAACACCGGGGAGCTGTTTTTT
CASKMGTNTGELFF
>TRBV6-2/TRBV6-3|TRBJ2-7|NA|NA
TGTGCCAGCAGTTCCGACCATCCGGACATGATAAAGGGCGAGCAGTACTTC
CASSSDHPDMIKGEQYF
>TRBV11-1|TRBJ2-2|TRBD2|once
TGTGCCAGCAGCTTAAGCGGGGGGACCACCGGGGAGCTGTTTTTT
CASSLSGGTTGELFF
>TRBV7-6|TRBJ2-3|NA|many
TGTGCCAGCAGCTTAGAGTATCCAGATACGCAGTATTTT
CASSLEYPDTQYF
>TRBV5-4|TRBJ2-1|NA|NA
TGTGCCAGCAGCTTGGAGCCGGTTGGTTCACCCCTCCACTTC
CASSLEPVGSPLHF
>TRBV28|TRBJ1-1|NA|NA
TGTGCCAGCAGTTTACCGGGCAGGTTAAACACTGAAGCTTTCTTT
CASSLPGRLNTEAFF
>TRBV7-2|TRBJ2-5|TRBD1|NA
TGTGCCAGCAGCGGAGGGACAGGGGTTCGGGGGACCCAGTACTTC
CASSGGTGVRGTQYF